This T cell receptor beta chain was observed in a study of OX40 agonist ivuxolimab in advanced cancers. Whole-study findings and limits: CD4+ T cells averaged fewer expanded clones than CD8+ T cells. CD4+ and CD8+ T cells in blood underwent clonal expansion by week 6 at 0.1 to 3.0 mg/kg.

Measured with immunoSEQ multiplex PCR; TCRdb has only the in-frame clones, and not every one. The sample contains 40,000 to 45,000 clones, 75% to 90% of which appear only once. This clone was counted between two and nine times. The antigen is unknown. CDR3 length: 12 residues. The V end was cut by 0 bases, the J end by 6 bases, with 0 bases between. Germline V lookup: CDR1 SGHVS, CDR2 FNYEAQ. V is TRBV7-6 and J is TRBJ1-6, with unresolved D. Source: CD4+ or CD8+ T cells sorted from blood, taken in a trial of the OX40 agonist ivuxolimab. This receptor was taken from an adult with an advanced solid tumor such as melanoma, head and neck, liver or kidney cancer. CDR3 DNA: TGTGCCAGCAGCTTAGCTAATTCACCCCTCCACTTT. Protein sequence: CASSLANSPLHF.